The clone carrying this T cell receptor (beta chain) was detected a few times. The source of the sample is a study of beta chain features in type 1 diabetes. The whole isolated RNA underwent reverse transcription, so sequencing captured expressed TCRB transcripts. Method: immunoSEQ multiplex PCR; TCRdb's copy keeps in-frame clones and lacks some. The sample records a few hundred thousand clones, roughly 16% being singletons. The CDR3 extends over 14 amino acids. The V gene lost 0 bases and the J gene lost 6 bases, with 9 bases spanning the gap. Germline V CDR1 and CDR2: LNHDA, SQIVND (reference sequence).

The material sequenced was naive CD4+ T cells from blood. The chain recombines TRBV19 with TRBJ2-4; D unresolved. This clonotype was sampled from a woman aged 18-30 years in good health. The CDR3 protein is CASSIDNPGNIQYF. The CDR3 region has the DNA TGTGCCAGTAGTATAGATAACCCAGGAAACATTCAGTACTTC. The whole variable domain, remainder taken from reference TRBV19 and TRBJ2-4, is DGGITQSPKYLFRKEGQNVTLSCEQNLNHDAMYWYRQDPGQGLRLIYYSQIVNDFQKGDIAEGYSVSREKKESFPLTVTSAQKNPTAFYLCASSIDNPGNIQYFGAGTRLSVL.